The clone carrying this T cell receptor (beta chain) was counted between two and nine times. This sample was taken from a study of CD4 and CD8 cells across lung adenocarcinoma regions. The CDR3 consists of 15 residues. Germline loops: CDR1 SGHTA, CDR2 FQGTGA. MiXCR was run by TCRdb on the PCR reads, yielding one entry per CDR3 protein. The data hold tens of thousands of distinct CDR3 sequences, with about 51% observed a single time. The patients had localized lung adenocarcinoma, a non-small cell subtype. The chain has TRBV7-3 and TRBJ2-1; TRBD1 agrees at 7 bases. The closer fit of TRBJ2-7 to the DNA end suggests the J call may be wrong. Specimen: CD4+ T cells from the center of a lung tumor. The origin of this receptor is a male donor with lung adenocarcinoma. The CD4 and CD8 labels of this study may be unreliable. CDR3 DNA sequence: TGTGCCAGCAGCTTAGAGGGGACAGTTCCTTACGAGCAGTACTTC. Its protein product is CASSLEGTVPYEQYF.